A selection of T cell receptor beta chains follows, all from one sample in a study of shared clonotypes between healthy human individuals. Sequenced by immunoSEQ multiplex PCR; TCRdb stores in-frame clones only, minus some. Among fewer than 600,000 clones, around 76% were seen once, and the ten largest hold about 12%. The sequencing input was PBMCs. The source of these receptors is a woman aged 40 to 50 in good health. Some clones in this sample may be carry-over from other donors' samples. Both conserved end residues are part of each CDR3. The D gene is left open where the match is weak. Clone size, where shown, is once, few, many, or a class for clones that have expanded.

>17|TRBJ2-2|TRBV27|-|TRBD2
TGTGCCAGCAGTTTATTAGGGCTAGCGGAAAACACCGGGGAGCTGTTTTTT
CASSLLGLAENTGELFF
>13|TRBJ2-7|TRBV30|once|-
TGTGCCTCGGGTGGGGTAAGCTCCTACGAGCAGTACTTC
CASGGVSSYEQYF
>13|TRBJ2-1|TRBV7-9|-|-
TGTGCCAGCAGCCCCATCCTCTCCAATGAGCAGTTCTTC
CASSPILSNEQFF
>14|TRBJ1-1|TRBV15|-|-
TGTGCCACCAGCAGACCCCGACCTACCACAGAAGCTTTCTTT
CATSRPRPTTEAFF
>17|TRBJ2-1|TRBV2|-|-
TGTGCCAGCAGGCAAGGCGCGGCGGGGAGCTCCTACAATGAGCAGTTCTTC
CASRQGAAGSSYNEQFF
>11|TRBJ2-1|TRBV28|-|TRBD2
TGTGCCACCGTACTAGCGGGACATCAGTTCTTC
CATVLAGHQFF
>17|TRBJ2-2|TRBV4-1|few|TRBD1
TGCGCCAGCAGCCAAGACGGGGACAGGGGGCTAGGCGGGGAGCTGTTTTTT
CASSQDGDRGLGGELFF
>19|TRBJ2-7|TRBV4-3|-|TRBD2
TGCGCCAGCAGCCAAGTTGCCGGACTAGCGGGAGGAGGAGTGAACGAGCAGTACTTC
CASSQVAGLAGGGVNEQYF
>13|TRBJ1-1|TRBV29-1|-|-
TGCAGCGTTGGTGGGCAGGAGGGGACTGAAGCTTTCTTT
CSVGGQEGTEAFF
>16|TRBJ2-1|TRBV2|-|-
TGTGCCAGCAGTGCTCCCAACGGGGGACCTTACAATGAGCAGTTCTTC
CASSAPNGGPYNEQFF
>16|TRBJ2-6|TRBV6-5|-|-
TGTGCCAGCAGTTACACAGGAGCTGCTGGGGCCAACGTCCTGACTTTC
CASSYTGAAGANVLTF
>15|TRBJ2-2|TRBV28|-|-
TGTGCCAGCAGGGGTGGAGGGTGGAACACCGGGGAGCTGTTTTTT
CASRGGGWNTGELFF
>15|TRBJ1-4|TRBV6-5|-|-
TGTGCCAGCAGCCCTAACAGGGACCCCCGAGAAAAACTGTTTTTT
CASSPNRDPREKLFF
>15|TRBJ1-2|TRBV7-2|-|-
TGTGCCAGCAGCTTATATACCGGGCCGTACTATGGCTACACCTTC
CASSLYTGPYYGYTF
>14|TRBJ2-7|TRBV27|-|TRBD2
TGTGCCAGCAGTATGCGGGGGGGAGTCTACGAGCAGTACTTC
CASSMRGGVYEQYF
>13|TRBJ2-5|TRBV7-2|few|-
TGTGCCAGCAGCTTAGCGGCCCAAGAGACCCAGTACTTC
CASSLAAQETQYF
>12|TRBJ2-2|TRBV11-2|-|TRBD2
TGTGCCAGCAGCGGCGGGGGCGGGGAGCTGTTTTTT
CASSGGGGELFF
>15|TRBJ2-3|TRBV9|-|-
TGTGCCAGCAGCCAGGACGGACACATAACAGATACGCAGTATTTT
CASSQDGHITDTQYF
>14|TRBJ2-1|TRBV5-1|-|TRBD2
TGCGCCAGCAGCTTGCAGGGTGCGGGGGATGAGCAGTTCTTC
CASSLQGAGDEQFF
>12|TRBJ2-5|TRBV29-1|-|-
TGCAGCGTTGCGCGTCCGGGGGAGACCCAGTACTTC
CSVARPGETQYF
>16|TRBJ2-2|TRBV9|-|-
TGTGCCAGCACCCTCGAGGGGGAGGGGAACACCGGGGAGCTGTTTTTT
CASTLEGEGNTGELFF
>16|TRBJ2-1|TRBV28|-|TRBD2
TGTGCCAGCAGAGTCCTTAGCGGGAAGGTCTGGAATGAGCAGTTCTTC
CASRVLSGKVWNEQFF
>11|TRBJ1-1|TRBV20-1|-|-
TGCAGTGCAACAGCGAACACTGAAGCTTTCTTT
CSATANTEAFF
>14|TRBJ2-5|TRBV4-1|-|-
TGCGCCAGCAGCCGAGTAGGGGCCCAAGAGACCCAGTACTTC
CASSRVGAQETQYF
>15|TRBJ2-7|TRBV7-9|-|TRBD2
TGTGCCAGCAGCTTAGTTGCGGGAGAAGAGTACGAGCAGTACTTC
CASSLVAGEEYEQYF
>14|TRBJ1-1|TRBV29-1|-|-
TGCAGCGTTGAAGGAAGCCCCATGAACACTGAAGCTTTCTTT
CSVEGSPMNTEAFF
>16|TRBJ2-6|TRBV11-2|-|-
TGTGCCAGCAGCTTAGACCGACAAGCTGGGGCCAACGTCCTGACTTTC
CASSLDRQAGANVLTF
>16|TRBJ1-1|TRBV5-6|-|TRBD1
TGTGCCAGCAGCCGATTGACAGGGGGATATCTCTCTGAAGCTTTCTTT
CASSRLTGGYLSEAFF
>15|TRBJ2-2|TRBV6-1|-|-
TGTGCCAGCAGTGTGACCAGCCCGGACACCGGGGAGCTGTTTTTT
CASSVTSPDTGELFF
>15|TRBJ2-1|TRBV10-2|-|-
TGCGCCAGCAGTGATGGGCAGGGCTCCTACAATGAGCAGTTCTTC
CASSDGQGSYNEQFF
>15|TRBJ2-7|TRBV27|once|-
TGTGCCAGCAGTTTATACCGGGGAGGCACCTACGAGCAGTACTTC
CASSLYRGGTYEQYF
>15|TRBJ2-1|TRBV18|-|-
TGTGCCAGCTCACCAACGGGTCAGGGTCACGATGAGCAGTTCTTC
CASSPTGQGHDEQFF
>14|TRBJ1-2|TRBV2|once|-
TGTGCCAGCAGTGAGGACAGCTGGGCTGCTGGCTACACCTTC
CASSEDSWAAGYTF
>15|TRBJ2-3|TRBV9|many|-
TGTGCCAGCAGCGTAGAAGGGACGGACGGAGATACGCAGTATTTT
CASSVEGTDGDTQYF
>15|TRBJ2-7|TRBV7-9|-|TRBD1
TGTGCCAGCAGCTTAGGGACAGGGAGGTTGGACGAGCAGTACTTC
CASSLGTGRLDEQYF
>15|TRBJ2-2|TRBV7-8|many|TRBD2
TGTGCCAGCACCACAAGCGGGAGTGGTTCCGGGGAGCTGTTTTTT
CASTTSGSGSGELFF
>16|TRBJ1-1|TRBV28|-|-
TGTGCCAGCAGGCCCCATTCCGAGGGGGGAAGCACTGAAGCTTTCTTT
CASRPHSEGGSTEAFF
>19|TRBJ2-5|TRBV30|few|TRBD2
TGTGCCTGGAGGGCCTACAAGGCTAGCGGGAGTGGGTTAGGAGAGACCCAGTACTTC
CAWRAYKASGSGLGETQYF
>15|TRBJ1-4|TRBV6-5|-|TRBD1
TGTGCCAGCAGTGTCAGGGGGCGCGTGGGAGAAAAACTGTTTTTT
CASSVRGRVGEKLFF
>14|TRBJ2-3|TRBV7-7|few|-
TGTGCCAGCAGCTTAGAGTCAGCGTCAGATACGCAGTATTTT
CASSLESASDTQYF
>15|TRBJ2-5|TRBV30|-|TRBD2
TGTGCCTGGAGTAAGCGGGAGGCCAACCAAGAGACCCAGTACTTC
CAWSKREANQETQYF
>15|TRBJ2-5|TRBV19|-|TRBD2
TGTGCCAGTGGGACCTTAGCGGGAAGGGGTGAGACCCAGTACTTC
CASGTLAGRGETQYF
>11|TRBJ2-7|TRBV30|-|TRBD2
TGTGCCTGGAGCGGGGGGGCAGAGCAGTACTTC
CAWSGGAEQYF
>15|TRBJ2-3|TRBV19|-|TRBD2
TGTGCCAGTAGCCCACTAGCGAGTAGCACAGATACGCAGTATTTT
CASSPLASSTDTQYF
>17|TRBJ2-3|TRBV7-4|-|-
TGTGCCAGCAGCTTAGTCGGGCTAGCCGACGCCACAGATACGCAGTATTTT
CASSLVGLADATDTQYF
>13|TRBJ2-7|TRBV15|-|-
TGTGCCACCAGCAGAGGGAATTCCTACGAGCAGTACTTC
CATSRGNSYEQYF
>16|TRBJ1-1|TRBV18|-|-
TGTGCCAGCTCACCACTGGCCTTAGGGGGTAACACTGAAGCTTTCTTT
CASSPLALGGNTEAFF